These T cell receptor beta chains were read from a single sample in a study of T-cell memory formation after mild COVID-19. TCRdb used MiXCR to reprocess the 5' RACE reads, holding one entry per CDR3 protein. The sample has some 440,000 distinct CDR3 sequences, around 25% seen once. The sample comprised PBMCs or a T cell subset sorted from them (not recorded which). The source of these receptors is an adult woman who had mild COVID-19 (a few samples of this study predate the infection). Cell type and time point are not known. Each CDR3 is given with its conserved first and last residue. The D gene is left open where the match is weak. Size is omitted from some rows. Given values are once, few, many or a class for expanded clones.

clone size: .
V gene: TRBV11-2
J gene: TRBJ1-2
D gene: TRBD1
CDR3 protein: CASSSIKQGAYGYTF
CDR3 DNA: TGTGCCAGCAGCAGCATCAAACAGGGGGCCTATGGCTACACCTTC

clone size: .
V gene: TRBV20-1
J gene: TRBJ2-4
D gene: .
CDR3 protein: CSAGTNIQYF
CDR3 DNA: TGCAGTGCTGGGACGAACATTCAGTACTTC

clone size: .
V gene: TRBV4-2
J gene: TRBJ1-4
D gene: .
CDR3 protein: CASSPDRRGKLFF
CDR3 DNA: TGTGCCAGCAGCCCCGACCGAAGGGGTAAACTGTTTTTT

clone size: .
V gene: TRBV18
J gene: TRBJ2-2
D gene: .
CDR3 protein: CASSPPAQGVRTGELFF
CDR3 DNA: TGTGCCAGCTCACCACCGGCTCAGGGCGTTCGTACCGGGGAGCTGTTTTTT

clone size: many
V gene: TRBV6-5
J gene: TRBJ2-5
D gene: .
CDR3 protein: CASSVRAHQETQYF
CDR3 DNA: TGTGCCAGCAGTGTGCGAGCGCACCAAGAGACCCAGTACTTC

clone size: .
V gene: TRBV20-1
J gene: TRBJ2-3
D gene: .
CDR3 protein: CSAPLLRAASTDTQYF
CDR3 DNA: TGCAGTGCCCCGCTCCTTCGAGCGGCTAGCACAGATACGCAGTATTTT

clone size: .
V gene: TRBV15
J gene: TRBJ2-4
D gene: .
CDR3 protein: CATSSLLVRGRLKNIQYF
CDR3 DNA: TGTGCCACCAGCAGTCTCCTGGTGAGAGGTAGACTTAAAAACATTCAGTACTTC

clone size: few
V gene: TRBV29-1
J gene: TRBJ1-6
D gene: .
CDR3 protein: CSVEDHGHLHF
CDR3 DNA: TGCAGCGTTGAAGATCATGGGCACCTCCACTTT

clone size: .
V gene: TRBV29-1
J gene: TRBJ2-3
D gene: TRBD1
CDR3 protein: CSVRDRFFTDTQYF
CDR3 DNA: TGCAGCGTCAGGGACAGGTTCTTCACAGATACGCAGTATTTT

clone size: .
V gene: TRBV5-1
J gene: TRBJ2-3
D gene: TRBD2
CDR3 protein: CASSIRTSGATGTDTQYF
CDR3 DNA: TGCGCCAGCAGCATCCGGACTAGCGGTGCCACCGGCACAGATACGCAGTATTTT

clone size: .
V gene: TRBV29-1
J gene: TRBJ1-2
D gene: TRBD1
CDR3 protein: CSVVGQGIYGYTF
CDR3 DNA: TGCAGCGTCGTCGGACAGGGGATCTATGGCTACACCTTC

clone size: few
V gene: TRBV5-4
J gene: TRBJ2-3
D gene: .
CDR3 protein: CASSLASSSTDTQYF
CDR3 DNA: TGTGCCAGCAGCTTAGCGTCCTCTAGCACAGATACGCAGTATTTT

clone size: .
V gene: TRBV6-2/TRBV6-3
J gene: TRBJ2-2
D gene: .
CDR3 protein: CASSYYGQYTGELFF
CDR3 DNA: TGTGCCAGCAGTTACTACGGACAATACACCGGGGAGCTGTTTTTT

clone size: .
V gene: TRBV29-1
J gene: TRBJ2-7
D gene: TRBD1
CDR3 protein: CSVEVTGDEQYF
CDR3 DNA: TGCAGCGTTGAGGTAACAGGGGACGAGCAGTACTTC

clone size: .
V gene: TRBV12-3/TRBV12-4
J gene: TRBJ2-1
D gene: .
CDR3 protein: CASSLDPISRGRENEQFF
CDR3 DNA: TGTGCCAGCAGTTTAGACCCCATCAGTCGGGGGCGCGAAAATGAGCAGTTCTTC

clone size: few
V gene: TRBV6-2/TRBV6-3
J gene: TRBJ2-5
D gene: .
CDR3 protein: CASSYSETQHF
CDR3 DNA: TGTGCCAGCAGTTACTCGGAGACCCAGCACTTC

clone size: .
V gene: TRBV7-3
J gene: TRBJ1-1
D gene: .
CDR3 protein: CASSPGHLNTEAFF
CDR3 DNA: TGTGCCAGCAGCCCGGGACACCTGAACACTGAAGCTTTCTTT

clone size: few
V gene: TRBV6-7
J gene: TRBJ2-7
D gene: .
CDR3 protein: CASRRPGDQPSGEQYF
CDR3 DNA: TGTGCCAGCAGACGCCCCGGGGACCAACCGAGCGGCGAGCAGTACTTC

clone size: .
V gene: TRBV5-1
J gene: TRBJ1-3
D gene: TRBD1
CDR3 protein: CASRAGQGLGNTIYF
CDR3 DNA: TGCGCCAGCAGAGCGGGACAGGGGCTTGGAAACACCATATATTTT

clone size: .
V gene: TRBV12-3/TRBV12-4
J gene: TRBJ1-5
D gene: TRBD1
CDR3 protein: CASSRDREPQPQHF
CDR3 DNA: TGTGCCAGCAGTCGGGACAGGGAACCTCAGCCCCAGCATTTT

clone size: .
V gene: TRBV5-1
J gene: TRBJ1-2
D gene: TRBD1
CDR3 protein: CASSYGQVYGYTF
CDR3 DNA: TGCGCCAGCAGCTACGGACAGGTCTATGGCTACACCTTC

clone size: few
V gene: TRBV15
J gene: TRBJ2-5
D gene: .
CDR3 protein: CATSKGGATRLQTQYF
CDR3 DNA: TGTGCCACCAGCAAAGGGGGGGCGACGCGGTTGCAGACCCAGTACTTC

clone size: few
V gene: TRBV18
J gene: TRBJ2-5
D gene: TRBD2
CDR3 protein: CASSPPSGGGETQYF
CDR3 DNA: TGTGCCAGCTCACCACCTTCGGGAGGAGGGGAGACCCAGTACTTC